This T cell receptor beta chain stems from a study of T cell responses to AZD1222 COVID-19 vaccine. General study points: Two AZD1222 doses significantly raised spike-specific TCR breadth and depth over controls. Recipients of AZD1222 seropositive at baseline numbered only 5 to 7. Spike was spanned by vaccine-associated CD4 TCRs, which were dominant at 160-218 and 743-854. A reported finding is that nearly half of spike-specific TCRs target unmutated variant regions.

Worth noting for this clone: Its specificity is unknown.

From germline, CDR1 is SEHNR and CDR2 FQNEAQ (reference sequence). Trimming took 3 bases from V and 0 from J, leaving 6 bases between them. The CDR3 covers 14 residues. Clones were sequenced by immunoSEQ multiplex PCR, and TCRdb holds only the in-frame ones, with some missing. The sample lists 120,000 to 150,000 clones, 91% seen once, with approximately 2.8% in the top ten. The clonotype was recovered from an adult in good health. The sample in question was peripheral blood, obtained on day 0 of AZD1222 vaccination. V gene TRBV7-9 combines with J gene TRBJ2-1; D gene unclear. The CDR3 nucleotides are TGTGCCAGCAGCTTTTCTAGCTCCTACAATGAGCAGTTCTTC. It encodes CASSFSSSYNEQFF.